This TCR beta chain emerged from a study of T cell repertoires in cytomegalovirus infection (dated by TCRdb to the late 2010s). Looking at the study overall: The HLA type of each donor mattered for the analysis, because public TCR beta signatures pointed to carriage of CMV infection along with the matching HLA type. Study-wide findings and limitations: The ex vivo response was dominated by HLA-C-restricted CMV-specific TCR beta clonotypes, which also provided the single most frequent clonotype in two of eight donors. Cumulative frequency of public TCR beta family members discriminated carriers of CMV infection plus the relevant HLA type in this cohort and an independent 352-donor cohort.

Sequencing used an Illumina HiSeq 1500. The raw public data were reprocessed by TCRdb itself: fastp quality trimming at Q25, MiXCR clonotype calling, in-frame beta chains only. Rows are combined by CDR3 protein, so each entry shows the most common genes and DNA. This sample has 250,000 to 300,000 distinct CDR3 sequences in its table, and approximately 15% of those were observed once. The ten largest clones capture about half of the sample. This clonotype was counted many times. The antigen it binds to is not known. It has no much larger one-base neighbor in the sample; base qualities were not kept. The germline V gene specifies SGHVS as CDR1 and FNYEAQ as CDR2. Measured from the cysteine to the phenylalanine, the CDR3 is 14 residues long. Kept here is only the CDR3 DNA, which spans 42 bases and is read in frame from base 1. V loses 2 bases of germline sequence and J loses 1 base, and the interval between the two ends is 8 bases.

The sequence was obtained from a human donor in good health (CMV status not recorded). Some clones in this sample may be carry-over from other donors' samples. Here the chain combines TRBV7-6 and TRBJ1-1; tentative D gene TRBD1, with 6 bases matching. Material for sequencing was CD8+ T cells from PBMCs. DNA sequence: TGTGCCAGCAGCTTAATGGGGGCGAACACTGAAGCTTTCTTT. This is translated as CASSLMGANTEAFF.